The rows below give T cell receptor beta chains drawn from one sample of a study of Graves' ophthalmopathy and Graves' hyperthyroidism. TCRdb ran MiXCR on the multiplex PCR reads and lists one entry per CDR3 protein. This sample has a few hundred thousand distinct CDR3 sequences, with about 18% found just once. The source material was peripheral blood. These receptor sequences come from an adult woman with stable Graves' hyperthyroidism. Each CDR3 is given with its conserved first and last residue. D genes are given only for firm matches. The size of a clone is reported for some rows only, either as once, few or many, or as a class for expanded clones.

d_gene	abundance	v_gene	j_gene	CDR3aa	CDR3nt
.	many	TRBV13	TRBJ1-2	CASSLGRGVRYGYTF	TGTGCCAGCAGCTTAGGCCGGGGTGTTCGCTATGGCTACACCTTC
.	many	TRBV15	TRBJ1-2	CATSRVGRGWEANYGYTF	TGTGCCACCAGCAGAGTCGGGCGGGGGTGGGAAGCTAACTATGGCTACACCTTC
TRBD1	many	TRBV5-1	TRBJ2-7	CARNGQGPAYEQYF	TGCGCCCGTAATGGACAGGGTCCAGCCTACGAGCAGTACTTC
.	many	TRBV15	TRBJ1-1	CATSRDVRRLNTEAFF	TGTGCCACCAGCAGAGATGTGAGACGGCTGAACACTGAAGCTTTCTTT
TRBD1	many	TRBV6-1	TRBJ1-5	CASSGPTGGDQPQHF	TGTGCCAGCAGTGGTCCGACAGGGGGCGATCAGCCCCAGCATTTT
.	many	TRBV30	TRBJ2-5	CAWNVQETQYF	TGTGCCTGGAACGTACAAGAGACCCAGTACTTC
.	many	TRBV29-1	TRBJ1-2	CSVVYRDDYGYTF	TGCAGCGTTGTTTACAGGGACGACTATGGCTACACCTTC
TRBD1	.	TRBV12-3/TRBV12-4	TRBJ2-7	CASSPGTGFDEQYF	TGTGCCAGCAGCCCTGGGACAGGGTTCGACGAGCAGTACTTC
.	many	TRBV19	TRBJ1-2	CASSTTQGNGYTF	TGTGCCAGTAGTACGACACAGGGAAATGGCTACACCTTC
TRBD1	few	TRBV4-1	TRBJ1-1	CASSQVYYRGNTEAFF	TGCGCCAGCAGCCAAGTCTACTACAGGGGGAACACTGAAGCTTTCTTT
TRBD1	many	TRBV15	TRBJ2-7	CATSDRGGRDEQYF	TGTGCCACCAGCGACAGGGGCGGCCGGGACGAGCAGTACTTC
.	.	TRBV12-3/TRBV12-4	TRBJ1-2	CAVYQGIYGYTF	TGTGCAGTTTACCAAGGGATTTACGGCTACACCTTC
.	many	TRBV30	TRBJ1-1	CAWRSPGRATEAFF	TGTGCCTGGAGGTCGCCCGGGCGGGCCACTGAAGCTTTCTTT
TRBD2	many	TRBV11-2	TRBJ2-5	CASSSRSGREIGETQYF	TGTGCCAGCAGCTCCCGTAGCGGGAGGGAAATTGGAGAGACCCAGTACTTC
.	many	TRBV6-5	TRBJ2-7	CASSYLGDGAYEQYF	TGTGCCAGCAGTTACCTAGGGGACGGAGCCTACGAGCAGTACTTC
.	many	TRBV7-9	TRBJ2-6	CASNPPGVGANVLTF	TGTGCCAGCAACCCCCCCGGAGTTGGGGCCAACGTCCTGACTTTC